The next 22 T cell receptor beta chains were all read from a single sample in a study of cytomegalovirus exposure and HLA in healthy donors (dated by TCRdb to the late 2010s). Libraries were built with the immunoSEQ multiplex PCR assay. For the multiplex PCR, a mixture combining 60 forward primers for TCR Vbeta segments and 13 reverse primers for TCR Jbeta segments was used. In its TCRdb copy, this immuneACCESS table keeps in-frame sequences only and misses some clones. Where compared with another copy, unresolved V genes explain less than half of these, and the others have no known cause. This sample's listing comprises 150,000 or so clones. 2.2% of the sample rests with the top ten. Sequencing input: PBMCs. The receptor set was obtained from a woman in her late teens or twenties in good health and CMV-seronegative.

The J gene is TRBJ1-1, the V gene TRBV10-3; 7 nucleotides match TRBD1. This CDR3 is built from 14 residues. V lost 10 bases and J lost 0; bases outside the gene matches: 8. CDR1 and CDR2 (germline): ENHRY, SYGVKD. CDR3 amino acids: CATWTGVMNTEAFF. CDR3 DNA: TGTGCCACCTGGACAGGCGTGATGAACACTGAAGCTTTCTTT.

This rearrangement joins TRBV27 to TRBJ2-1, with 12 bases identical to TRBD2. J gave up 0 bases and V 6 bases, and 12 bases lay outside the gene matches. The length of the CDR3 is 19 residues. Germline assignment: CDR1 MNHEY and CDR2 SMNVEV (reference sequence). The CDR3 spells CASRPWLAGGPSSYNEQFF. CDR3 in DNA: TGTGCCAGCAGACCGTGGCTAGCGGGAGGGCCAAGCTCCTACAATGAGCAGTTCTTC.

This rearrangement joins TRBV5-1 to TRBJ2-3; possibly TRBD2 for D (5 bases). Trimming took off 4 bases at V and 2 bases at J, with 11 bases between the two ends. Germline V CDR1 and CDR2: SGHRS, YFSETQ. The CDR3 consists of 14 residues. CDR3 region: CASSLGLDTDTQYF. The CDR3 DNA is TGCGCCAGCAGCCTCGGACTGGACACAGATACGCAGTATTTT.

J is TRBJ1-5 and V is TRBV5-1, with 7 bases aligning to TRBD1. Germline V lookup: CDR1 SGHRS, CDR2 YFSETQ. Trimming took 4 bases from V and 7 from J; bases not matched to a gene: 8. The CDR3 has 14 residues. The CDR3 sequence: CASSEVPGQQPQHF. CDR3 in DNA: TGCGCCAGCAGCGAGGTACCGGGACAGCAGCCCCAGCATTTT. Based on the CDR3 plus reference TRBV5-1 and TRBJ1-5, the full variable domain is KAGVTQTPRYLIKTRGQQVTLSCSPISGHRSVSWYQQTPGQGLQFLFEYFSETQRNKGNFPGRFSGRQFSNSRSEMNVSTLELGDSALYLCASSEVPGQQPQHFGDGTRLSIL.

CDR3 region: CASSQRQGRAYGYTF. The CDR3 DNA sequence: TGCGCCAGCAGCCAGAGACAGGGTAGGGCCTATGGCTACACCTTC. The rearrangement uses TRBV5-1 and TRBJ1-2; 7 bases align to TRBD1. The J segment lost 4 bases and the V segment lost 4 bases, leaving 10 bases of the junction unmatched. CDR1 is SGHRS, CDR2 YFSETQ, per germline. The CDR3 covers 15 residues.

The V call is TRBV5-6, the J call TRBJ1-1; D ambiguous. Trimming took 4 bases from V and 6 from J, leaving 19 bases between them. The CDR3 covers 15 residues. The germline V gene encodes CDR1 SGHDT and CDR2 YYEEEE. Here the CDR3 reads CASSGNGGRRAEAFF. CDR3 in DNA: TGTGCCAGCAGCGGGAACGGTGGCAGGAGGGCTGAAGCTTTCTTT. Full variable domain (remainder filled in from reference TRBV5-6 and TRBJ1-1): DAGVTQSPTHLIKTRGQQVTLRCSPKSGHDTVSWYQQALGQGPQFIFQYYEEEERQRGNFPDRFSGHQFPNYSSELNVNALLLGDSALYLCASSGNGGRRAEAFFGQGTRLTVV.

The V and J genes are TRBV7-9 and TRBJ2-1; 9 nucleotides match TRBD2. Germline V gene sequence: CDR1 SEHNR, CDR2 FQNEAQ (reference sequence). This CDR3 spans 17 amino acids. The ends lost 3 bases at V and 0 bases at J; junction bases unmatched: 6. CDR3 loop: CASSLRLAANSYNEQFF. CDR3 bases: TGTGCCAGCAGCTTGCGACTAGCGGCAAACTCCTACAATGAGCAGTTCTTC.

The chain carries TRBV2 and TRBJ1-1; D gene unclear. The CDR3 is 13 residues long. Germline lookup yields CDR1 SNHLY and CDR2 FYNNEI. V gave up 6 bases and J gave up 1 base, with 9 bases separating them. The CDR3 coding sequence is TGTGCCAGCAGGAGGCGGCGGAACACTGAAGCTTTCTTT. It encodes CASRRRRNTEAFF. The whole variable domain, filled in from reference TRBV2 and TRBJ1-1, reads EPEVTQTPSHQVTQMGQEVILRCVPISNHLYFYWYRQILGQKVEFLVSFYNNEISEKSEIFDDQFSVERPDGSNFTLKIRSTKLEDSAMYFCASRRRRNTEAFFGQGTRLTVV.

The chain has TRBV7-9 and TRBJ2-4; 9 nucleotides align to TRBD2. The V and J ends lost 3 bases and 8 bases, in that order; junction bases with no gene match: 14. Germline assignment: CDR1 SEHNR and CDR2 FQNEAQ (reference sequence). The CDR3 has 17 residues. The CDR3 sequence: CASSFLKAGGLGDIQYF. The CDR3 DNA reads TGTGCCAGCAGCTTTCTTAAAGCGGGAGGCCTAGGGGACATTCAGTACTTC.

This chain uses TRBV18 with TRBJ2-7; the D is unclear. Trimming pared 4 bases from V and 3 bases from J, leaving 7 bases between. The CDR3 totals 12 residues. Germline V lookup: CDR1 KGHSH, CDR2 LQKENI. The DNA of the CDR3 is TGTGCCAGCTCACAAGTCAGCTACGAGCAGTACTTC. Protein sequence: CASSQVSYEQYF.

CDR3 sequence: CASSQQGGGGAQYF. CDR3 bases: TGTGCCAGCAGCCAACAAGGGGGTGGGGGGGCCCAGTACTTC. The chain carries TRBV4-2 and TRBJ2-5; a weak D match, TRBD2 (7 bases). The V gene's germline CDR1 is LGHNA and CDR2 YNFKEQ. The CDR3 contains 14 residues. V was shortened by 2 bases and J by 9 bases, with 16 bases between the two germline ends.

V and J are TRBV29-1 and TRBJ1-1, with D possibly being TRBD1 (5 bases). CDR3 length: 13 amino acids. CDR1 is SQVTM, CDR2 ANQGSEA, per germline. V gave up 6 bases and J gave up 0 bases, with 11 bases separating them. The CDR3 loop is CSVVGLLNTEAFF. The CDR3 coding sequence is TGCAGCGTCGTGGGACTTTTGAACACTGAAGCTTTCTTT. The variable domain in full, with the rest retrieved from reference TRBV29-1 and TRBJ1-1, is SAVISQKPSRDICQRGTSLTIQCQVDSQVTMMFWYRQQPGQSLTLIATANQGSEATYESGFVIDKFPISRPNLTFSTLTVSNMSPEDSSIYLCSVVGLLNTEAFFGQGTRLTVV.

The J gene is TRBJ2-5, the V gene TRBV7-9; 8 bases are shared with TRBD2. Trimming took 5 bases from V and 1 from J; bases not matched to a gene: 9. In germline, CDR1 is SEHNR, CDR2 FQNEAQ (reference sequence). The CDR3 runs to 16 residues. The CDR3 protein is CASSPGSGRVQETQYF. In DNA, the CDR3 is TGTGCCAGCAGCCCTGGGAGCGGGAGAGTCCAAGAGACCCAGTACTTC.

As DNA, the CDR3 is TGTGCCTGGACGACTAGCGGGCCCCACACTGAAGCTTTCTTT. Protein sequence: CAWTTSGPHTEAFF. The V gene is TRBV30, the J gene TRBJ1-1; unclear D gene. The CDR3 runs 14 residues. V was pared by 4 bases and J by 3 bases, with 15 bases between. Per the germline V gene, CDR1 is GTSNPN and CDR2 is SVGIG (reference sequence).

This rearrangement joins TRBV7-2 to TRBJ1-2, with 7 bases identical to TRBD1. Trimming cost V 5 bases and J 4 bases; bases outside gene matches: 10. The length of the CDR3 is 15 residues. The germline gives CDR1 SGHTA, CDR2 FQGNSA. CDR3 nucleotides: TGTGCCAGCAGCACCGACAGGGCTCTACCCTATGGCTACACCTTC. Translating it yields CASSTDRALPYGYTF. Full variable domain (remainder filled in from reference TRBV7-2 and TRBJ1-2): GAGVSQSPSNKVTEKGKDVELRCDPISGHTALYWYRQSLGQGLEFLIYFQGNSAPDKSGLPSDRFSAERTGGSVSTLTIQRTQQEDSAVYLCASSTDRALPYGYTFGSGTRLTVV.

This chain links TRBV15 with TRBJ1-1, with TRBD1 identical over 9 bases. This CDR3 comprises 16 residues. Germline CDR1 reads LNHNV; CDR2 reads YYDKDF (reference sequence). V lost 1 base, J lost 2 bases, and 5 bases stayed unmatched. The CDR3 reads CATSRAGQGTNTEAFF. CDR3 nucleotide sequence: TGTGCCACCAGCAGAGCGGGACAGGGAACTAACACTGAAGCTTTCTTT.

CDR3 sequence (DNA): TGTGCCACCACCCCGGCGGGTCGGGTCGAGCAGTACTTC. Translating it yields CATTPAGRVEQYF. This chain joins TRBV2 and TRBJ2-5, with D possibly TRBD2 on 5 matching bases. The J call may be wrong; the DNA end is better matched by TRBJ2-7. The germline gives CDR1 SNHLY, CDR2 FYNNEI. This CDR3 comprises 13 residues.

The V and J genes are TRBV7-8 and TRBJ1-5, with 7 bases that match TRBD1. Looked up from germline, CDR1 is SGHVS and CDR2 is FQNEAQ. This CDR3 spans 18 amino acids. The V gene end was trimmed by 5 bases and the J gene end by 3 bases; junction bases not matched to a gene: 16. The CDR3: CASSDARQGRRINQPQHF. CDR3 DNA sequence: TGTGCCAGCAGCGACGCCCGACAGGGAAGGAGGATCAATCAGCCCCAGCATTTT.

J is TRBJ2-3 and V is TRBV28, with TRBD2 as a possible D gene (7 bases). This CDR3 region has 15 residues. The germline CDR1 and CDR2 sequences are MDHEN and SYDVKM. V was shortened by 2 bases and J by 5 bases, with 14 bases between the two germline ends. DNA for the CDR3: TGTGCCAGCAGTTTACGGGGGGCGCGGGAAGATACGCAGTATTTT. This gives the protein CASSLRGAREDTQYF.

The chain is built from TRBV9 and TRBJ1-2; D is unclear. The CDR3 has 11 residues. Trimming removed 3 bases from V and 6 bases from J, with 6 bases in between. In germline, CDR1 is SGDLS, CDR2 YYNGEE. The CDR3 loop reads CASSAPDGYTF. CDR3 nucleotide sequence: TGTGCCAGCAGCGCCCCCGATGGCTACACCTTC.

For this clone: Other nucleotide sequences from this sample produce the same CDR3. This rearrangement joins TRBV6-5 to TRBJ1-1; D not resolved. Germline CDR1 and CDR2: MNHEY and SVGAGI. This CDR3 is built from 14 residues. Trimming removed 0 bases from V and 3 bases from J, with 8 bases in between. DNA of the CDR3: TGTGCCAGCAGTTACTCAAAACCAGACACTGAAGCTTTCTTT. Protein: CASSYSKPDTEAFF.

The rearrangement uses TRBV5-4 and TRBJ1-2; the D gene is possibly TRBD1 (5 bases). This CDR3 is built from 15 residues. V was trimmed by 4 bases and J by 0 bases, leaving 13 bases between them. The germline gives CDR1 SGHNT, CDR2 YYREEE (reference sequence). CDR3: CASSATGPANYGYTF. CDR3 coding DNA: TGTGCCAGCAGCGCAACAGGACCGGCTAACTATGGCTACACCTTC.